The 22 T cell receptor beta chains presented below share a single source sample, sequenced in a study of blood T cells in healthy people across ages. It was with a sample-barcoded 5' primer and a J-beta primer mix that a second PCR of roughly 7 to 12 cycles was run. TCRdb passed the 5' RACE reads through MiXCR, listing each CDR3 protein once. The sample has about 670,000 distinct CDR3 sequences, 40% to 50% seen once. Sequencing input: blood. These TCRs come from an older man in good health.

The chain has TRBV9 and TRBJ2-1, with 11 bases that match TRBD2. Trimming cost V 0 bases and J 6 bases; bases outside gene matches: 2. Germline CDR1 reads SGDLS; CDR2 reads YYNGEE. The length of the CDR3 is 15 residues. As DNA, the CDR3 is TGTGCCAGCAGCGTAGAGGGACTAGCGGCCAATGAGCAGTTCTTC. This codes for CASSVEGLAANEQFF.

This clonotype occurred a few times. The chain links TRBV12-3 or TRBV12-4 to TRBJ1-6; the D is unclear. The CDR3 spans 14 residues. Trimming removed 2 bases from V and 3 bases from J, with 5 bases in between. CDR3 in amino acids: CASSLSLYNSPLHF. In nucleotides, the CDR3 is TGTGCCAGCAGTTTAAGTCTCTATAATTCACCCCTCCACTTT.

This clonotype came up a few times. This chain links TRBV20-1 with TRBJ2-7, with 9 bases that match TRBD1. The length of the CDR3 is 15 residues. Per the germline V gene, CDR1 is DFQATT and CDR2 is SNEGSKA (reference sequence). J was trimmed by 1 base and V by 3 bases; bases with no gene match: 7. As DNA, the CDR3 is TGCAGTGCTAGTGTCGGGACAGGGCCATCCTACGAGCAGTACTTC. Protein sequence: CSASVGTGPSYEQYF.

The chain uses TRBV5-6 and TRBJ2-2; 8 bases are a match to TRBD2. This CDR3 has 18 residues. V trimming: 4 bases; J trimming: 7 bases; junction bases outside the gene matches: 18. Germline V CDR1 and CDR2: SGHDT, YYEEEE. The CDR3 region has the DNA TGTGCCAGCAGCAAGCGGACCGAGGTAGCGGGATTCGGCGGGGAGCTGTTTTTT. This translates into CASSKRTEVAGFGGELFF. Based on the CDR3 plus reference TRBV5-6 and TRBJ2-2, the full variable domain is DAGVTQSPTHLIKTRGQQVTLRCSPKSGHDTVSWYQQALGQGPQFIFQYYEEEERQRGNFPDRFSGHQFPNYSSELNVNALLLGDSALYLCASSKRTEVAGFGGELFFGEGSRLTVL.

This clonotype was picked up a small number of times. The CDR3 coding sequence is TGTGCCAGCAGCAGGGTTCAGTCCTACAATGAGCAGTTCTTC. This sequence encodes CASSRVQSYNEQFF. The chain combines TRBV14 with TRBJ2-1; D gene uncertain. CDR1 and CDR2 from the germline V gene are SGHDN and FVKESK. Trimming took off 5 bases at V and 1 base at J, with 9 bases between the two ends. CDR3 length equals 14 residues.

This clonotype was detected a few times. The rearrangement links TRBV6-2 or TRBV6-3 to TRBJ1-1; no clear D. The CDR3 is 15 residues long. Trimming stripped 2 bases from V and 1 base from J, with 11 bases between. Germline values: CDR1 MNHEY, CDR2 SVGEGT. The CDR3 here is CASSYERPGNTEAFF. The CDR3 coding sequence is TGTGCCAGCAGTTACGAGCGCCCAGGGAACACTGAAGCTTTCTTT.

The chain links TRBV25-1 to TRBJ2-4, with 9 bases identical to TRBD1. The J call could be wrong; TRBJ2-7 is a better fit for the DNA end. In germline, CDR1 is MGHDK, CDR2 SYGVNS. There are 15 residues in the CDR3. Here the CDR3 DNA reads TGTGCCAGCAGTCCCCAAGGACAGGGGAGAGGCGAGCAGTACTTC. As protein: CASSPQGQGRGEQYF.

Comments on this clonotype: Mismatch with germline at one junction end may stem from a read error. V is TRBV7-9 and J is TRBJ1-2; TRBD1 agrees at 7 bases. CDR1 and CDR2 from the germline V gene are SEHNR and FQNEAQ (reference sequence). The CDR3 consists of 12 residues. CDR3 residues: CASSPGTDGCTF. Here the CDR3 DNA reads TGTGCCAGCAGCCCCGGGACAGATGGCTGCACCTTC. Combining the CDR3 with reference TRBV7-9 and TRBJ1-2 gives the whole variable domain DTGVSQNPRHKITKRGQNVTFRCDPISEHNRLYWYRQTLGQGPEFLTYFQNEAQLEKSRLLSDRFSAERPKGSFSTLEIQRTEQGDSAMYLCASSPGTDGCTFGSGTRLTVV.

The chain couples TRBV2 to TRBJ1-1; D unclear. CDR1 is SNHLY, CDR2 FYNNEI, per germline. CDR3 length equals 14 residues. V lost 0 bases and J 0 bases, leaving 5 bases between the germline ends. CDR3 region: CASSEARLNTEAFF. CDR3 sequence (DNA): TGTGCCAGCAGTGAAGCGCGGCTGAACACTGAAGCTTTCTTT.

The chain couples TRBV10-2 to TRBJ1-2; the D gene is possibly TRBD1 (6 bases). Trimming took 4 bases from V and 6 from J, leaving 12 bases between them. Germline V gene lookup returns CDR1 WSHSY and CDR2 SAAADI. The length of the CDR3 is 13 residues. CDR3 sequence: CASSGAGVHGYTF. CDR3 sequence (DNA): TGCGCCAGCAGTGGTGCAGGGGTCCATGGCTACACCTTC.

The gene calls are TRBV12-3 or TRBV12-4 and TRBJ2-5, with D perhaps matching TRBD1 (5 bases). The V gene lost 6 bases and the J gene lost 2 bases, with 10 bases spanning the gap. The CDR3 is made up of 13 amino acids. CDR3 sequence: CASSQGAQETQYF. Written as DNA, the CDR3 is TGTGCCAGCAGCCAGGGTGCTCAAGAGACCCAGTACTTC.

The chain employs TRBV6-6 and TRBJ2-1, with a tentative D call TRBD2 (6 bases). The CDR3 has 15 amino acids. Germline V gene data show CDR1 as MNHNY and CDR2 as SVGAGI (reference sequence). Trimming pared 6 bases from V and 7 bases from J, leaving 19 bases between. CDR3 DNA sequence: TGTGCCAGCAGCCTTCTAGCGTTAGTGATGAATGAGCAGTTCTTC. As protein: CASSLLALVMNEQFF.

The genes are TRBV15 and TRBJ2-5; D is ambiguous. The J call may not be correct, given that the DNA end is closer to TRBJ2-7. CDR1 and CDR2 from the germline V gene are LNHNV and YYDKDF (reference sequence). This CDR3 has 16 residues. The CDR3 DNA reads TGTGCCACCAGCCCCTCCCCAAAAGGGTACAACTACGAGCAGTACTTC. Protein product: CATSPSPKGYNYEQYF.

This clonotype was seen a few times. V is TRBV7-9 and J is TRBJ2-1; 9 bases align to TRBD2. Germline V lookup: CDR1 SEHNR, CDR2 FQNEAQ (reference sequence). The CDR3 has 19 residues. Trimming cost V 1 base and J 0 bases; bases outside gene matches: 10. The CDR3 DNA reads TGTGCCAGCAGCTTAGTTGCGGGGGGGCCATTCAGCTCCTACAATGAGCAGTTCTTC. Translating gives CASSLVAGGPFSSYNEQFF.

This clonotype occurred many times. V usage is TRBV12-3 or TRBV12-4 and J usage is TRBJ2-5; D remains ambiguous. CDR3 length: 13 amino acids. V lost 7 bases and J lost 5, with 14 bases in between. CDR3 nucleotide sequence: TGTGCCAGCATGGGGTGGTCTCGGGAGACCCAGTACTTC. This sequence encodes CASMGWSRETQYF.

The gene calls are TRBV29-1 and TRBJ2-3; 11 bases map to TRBD2. The CDR3 totals 17 residues. V was pared by 5 bases and J by 2 bases, with 12 bases of the junction left unmatched. The V gene's germline CDR1 is SQVTM and CDR2 ANQGSEA. As DNA, the CDR3 is TGCAGCGTTCGTCAGGGGATGACTAGCGGGAACACAGATACGCAGTATTTT. It yields the protein CSVRQGMTSGNTDTQYF.

The rearrangement links TRBV7-8 to TRBJ2-5; D perhaps matches TRBD2 (6 bases). The J call is doubtful: the DNA matches TRBJ2-7 better. The CDR3 spans 18 residues. Germline loops: CDR1 SGHVS, CDR2 FQNEAQ. The CDR3 loop is CASSDLEAGPIRPLEQYF. The CDR3 DNA reads as TGTGCCAGTAGTGATCTTGAGGCGGGGCCAATCAGGCCCCTCGAGCAGTACTTC.

This clonotype was detected only a few times. The chain joins TRBV27 to TRBJ2-1, with 7 positions matching TRBD2. J lost 2 bases, V lost 3 bases, and 10 bases had no gene match. This CDR3 has 17 amino acids. Per germline, CDR1 MNHEY and CDR2 SMNVEV (reference sequence). This CDR3 is CASSLRASGAPYNEQFF. The CDR3 DNA reads TGTGCCAGCAGTTTGAGGGCTAGCGGAGCTCCCTACAATGAGCAGTTCTTC.

The rearrangement links TRBV6-2 or TRBV6-3 to TRBJ2-1; TRBD2 matches 9 bases. Germline CDR1 reads MNHEY; CDR2 reads SVGEGT. The V and J ends lost 4 bases and 13 bases, in that order; junction bases with no gene match: 5. The CDR3 covers 12 residues. The CDR3, as DNA: TGTGCCAGCAGTTTTTTGCGGGAGGGCCAGTTCTTC. Encoded protein: CASSFLREGQFF.

Only a few counts were recorded for this clonotype. The chain carries TRBV20-1 and TRBJ2-3; D not certain. This CDR3 comprises 15 residues. Looked up from germline, CDR1 is DFQATT and CDR2 is SNEGSKA (reference sequence). Trimming shortened V by 5 bases and J by 4 bases, and 19 bases separated the two germline ends. The CDR3 nucleotides read TGCAGTGCTCCACTCTCTAGATCGGGCTCAGATACGCAGTATTTT. This gives the protein CSAPLSRSGSDTQYF.

The table lists this clonotype with a few counts. The genes are TRBV10-1 and TRBJ2-1; 7 nucleotides align to TRBD1. This CDR3 is 16 amino acids long. Germline values: CDR1 WNHNN, CDR2 SYGVQD (reference sequence). Unmatched junction bases numbered 6, after V lost 4 bases and J lost 0 bases. The CDR3 nucleotides read TGCGCCAGCAGTGGGCGGACAGGACGCTCCTACAATGAGCAGTTCTTC. This encodes CASSGRTGRSYNEQFF.

V is TRBV6-2 or TRBV6-3 and J is TRBJ2-4; 10 nucleotides align to TRBD2. The CDR3 is 20 amino acids. Germline CDR1 is MNHEY and CDR2 is SVGEGT. With 0 bases clipped from V and 1 base from J, the junction kept 12 bases outside the gene matches. CDR3 bases: TGTGCCAGCAGTTACTCCCCCCAGGTAGCGGGAGGCATCGCCAAAAACATTCAGTACTTC. Translated, it gives CASSYSPQVAGGIAKNIQYF.